One sample yielded the 12 T cell receptor beta chains listed below, sequenced in a study of blood T cell repertoires in COVID-19. Profiling relied on immunoSEQ multiplex PCR, and the TCRdb table lists in-frame clones only, not all of them. This table holds some 100,000 clones, 80% to 95% found once. Specimen: peripheral blood. The receptor source for this set is a man in his 70s with acute or convalescent COVID-19.

This chain connects TRBV12-3 or TRBV12-4 to TRBJ1-2; TRBD1 is a possible D gene (5 bases). The V end was cut by 3 bases, the J end by 7 bases, with 12 bases between. This CDR3 is built from 13 residues. The CDR3, as DNA: TGTGCCAGCAGTTTCGAAAGGGGTAGTGGCTACACCTTC. Encoded protein: CASSFERGSGYTF.

V and J are TRBV7-2 and TRBJ1-1; D is perhaps TRBD1 (5 bases). Between the trimmed V and J ends, which lost 2 bases and 2 bases, there was a span of 9 bases. This CDR3 has 14 amino acids. CDR1 and CDR2 (germline): SGHTA, FQGNSA. CDR3 nucleotide sequence: TGTGCCAGCAGCTTATCAGGGCGCAACACTGAAGCTTTCTTT. This sequence encodes CASSLSGRNTEAFF.

The chain uses TRBV20-1 and TRBJ2-1; 7 bases fit TRBD2. This CDR3 has 14 residues. Germline V CDR1 and CDR2: DFQATT, SNEGSKA (reference sequence). The V and J ends lost 3 bases and 3 bases, in that order; junction bases with no gene match: 5. The CDR3 here is CSASRVAGYNEQFF. The CDR3 DNA follows: TGCAGTGCTAGTAGGGTAGCGGGCTACAATGAGCAGTTCTTC.

The J gene is TRBJ1-2, the V gene TRBV5-1, with TRBD1 matching over 8 bases. V dropped 4 bases and J dropped 4; count of bases not matched to a gene: 6. The CDR3 spans 14 residues. Germline V lookup: CDR1 SGHRS, CDR2 YFSETQ. CDR3 nucleotide sequence: TGCGCCAGCAGCCTGGGGGGGACAGGCTATGGCTACACCTTC. It translates to CASSLGGTGYGYTF.

The rearrangement links TRBV9 to TRBJ1-3; no clear D gene. V was cut by 4 bases and J by 0 bases, with 5 bases left in between. Per germline, CDR1 SGDLS and CDR2 YYNGEE. This CDR3 is 13 amino acids long. The CDR3 DNA is TGTGCCAGCAGCTCAGGCTCTGGAAACACCATATATTTT. This encodes CASSSGSGNTIYF.

The rearrangement uses TRBV6-1 and TRBJ1-2; D gene ambiguous. The CDR3 length is 13 residues. V gave up 7 bases and J gave up 6 bases, with 15 bases separating them. Germline values: CDR1 MNHNS, CDR2 SASEGT. The DNA for the CDR3 is TGTGCCAGCACCAACCATTACGGGGATGGCTACACCTTC. Its protein product is CASTNHYGDGYTF.

This clone was seen just once. The genes are TRBV7-9 and TRBJ2-2, with 11 bases aligning to TRBD1. V lost 3 bases and J lost 4; bases outside the gene matches: 1. The CDR3 contains 15 residues. CDR1 SEHNR and CDR2 FQNEAQ come from the germline V gene (reference sequence). The CDR3 bases are TGTGCCAGCAGCTTTGGGACAGGGGGCACCGGGGAGCTGTTTTTT. It specifies CASSFGTGGTGELFF.

The J gene is TRBJ2-2, the V gene TRBV5-1; 7 bases agree with TRBD1. The germline CDR1 and CDR2 sequences are SGHRS and YFSETQ. The V gene end was trimmed by 4 bases and the J gene end by 2 bases; junction bases not matched to a gene: 8. The CDR3 sequence is 16 residues long. This CDR3 is CASSPRGLDNTGELFF. In DNA form, the CDR3 reads TGCGCCAGCAGCCCGAGGGGGCTAGACAACACCGGGGAGCTGTTTTTT.

The rearrangement uses TRBV19 and TRBJ1-3, with D possibly matching TRBD1 (5 bases). The V gene lost 3 bases and the J gene lost 1 base, with 7 bases spanning the gap. Germline V gene sequence: CDR1 LNHDA, CDR2 SQIVND (reference sequence). This CDR3 contains 14 residues. CDR3 residues: CASSIRGSGNTIYF. CDR3 in DNA: TGTGCCAGTAGTATCCGGGGGTCTGGAAACACCATATATTTT. Full variable domain (outside the CDR3, taken from reference TRBV19 and TRBJ1-3): DGGITQSPKYLFRKEGQNVTLSCEQNLNHDAMYWYRQDPGQGLRLIYYSQIVNDFQKGDIAEGYSVSREKKESFPLTVTSAQKNPTAFYLCASSIRGSGNTIYFGEGSWLTVV.

The chain joins TRBV29-1 to TRBJ2-7, with 8 bases identical to TRBD1. Germline loops: CDR1 SQVTM, CDR2 ANQGSEA. The CDR3 totals 16 residues. The ends lost 4 bases at V and 2 bases at J; junction bases unmatched: 13. The CDR3 DNA is TGCAGCGTTGCAACCACGACAGGGGCCAAACCCTACGAGCAGTACTTC. Amino acids: CSVATTTGAKPYEQYF.

V and J are TRBV5-4 and TRBJ2-2; a weak D match, TRBD1 (6 bases). V lost 4 bases and J 4 bases, leaving 14 bases between the germline ends. The CDR3 is 15 amino acids. Germline values: CDR1 SGHNT, CDR2 YYREEE (reference sequence). CDR3 sequence (DNA): TGTGCCAGCAGCGCGACAGGTACCGGCACCGGGGAGCTGTTTTTT. As protein: CASSATGTGTGELFF.

The J gene is TRBJ1-5, the V gene TRBV4-2, with 11 bases fitting TRBD1. CDR1 LGHNA and CDR2 YNFKEQ come from the germline V gene. V dropped 4 bases and J dropped 1; count of bases not matched to a gene: 6. This CDR3 has 17 amino acids. The CDR3 DNA reads as TGTGCCAGCAGCCCCCGGGACAGGGGGGTCAGCAATCAGCCCCAGCATTTT. Protein product: CASSPRDRGVSNQPQHF.